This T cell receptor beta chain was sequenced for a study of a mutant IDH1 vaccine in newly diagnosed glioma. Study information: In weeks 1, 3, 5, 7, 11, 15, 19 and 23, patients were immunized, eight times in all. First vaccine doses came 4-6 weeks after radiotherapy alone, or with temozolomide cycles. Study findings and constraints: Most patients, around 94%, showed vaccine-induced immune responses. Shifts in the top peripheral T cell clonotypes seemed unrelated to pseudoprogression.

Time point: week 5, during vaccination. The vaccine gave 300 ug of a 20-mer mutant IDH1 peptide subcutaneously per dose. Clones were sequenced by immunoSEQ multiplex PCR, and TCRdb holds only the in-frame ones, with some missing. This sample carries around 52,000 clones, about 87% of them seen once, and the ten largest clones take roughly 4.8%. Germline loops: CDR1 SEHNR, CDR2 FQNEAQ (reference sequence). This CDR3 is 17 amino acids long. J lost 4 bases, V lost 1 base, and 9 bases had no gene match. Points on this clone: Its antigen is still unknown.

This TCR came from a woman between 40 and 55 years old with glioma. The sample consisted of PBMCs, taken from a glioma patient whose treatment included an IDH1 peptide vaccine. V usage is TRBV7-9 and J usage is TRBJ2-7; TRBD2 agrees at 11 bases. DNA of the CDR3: TGTGCCAGCAGCTTAGTTCCACTAGCGGGAGAGAGATACGAGCAGTACTTC. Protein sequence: CASSLVPLAGERYEQYF.